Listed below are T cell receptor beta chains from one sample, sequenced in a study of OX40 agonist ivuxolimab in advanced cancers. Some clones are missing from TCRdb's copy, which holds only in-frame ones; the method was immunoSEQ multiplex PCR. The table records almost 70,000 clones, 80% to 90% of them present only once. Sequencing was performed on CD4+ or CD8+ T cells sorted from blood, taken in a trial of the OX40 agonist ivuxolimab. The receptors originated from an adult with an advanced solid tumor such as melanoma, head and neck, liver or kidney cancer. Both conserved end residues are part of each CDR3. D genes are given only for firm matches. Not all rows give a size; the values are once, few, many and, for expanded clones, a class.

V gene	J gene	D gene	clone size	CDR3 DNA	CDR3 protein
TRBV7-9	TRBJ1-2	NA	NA	TGTGCCAGCAGTCCGCCGAGGTACTATGGCTACACCTTC	CASSPPRYYGYTF
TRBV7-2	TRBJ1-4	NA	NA	TGTGCCAGCAGTCCTAGTAGGGGGAATGAAAAACTGTTTTTT	CASSPSRGNEKLFF
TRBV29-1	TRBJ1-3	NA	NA	TGCAGCGCGTCTACAGGGAGCTCTGGAAACACCATATATTTT	CSASTGSSGNTIYF
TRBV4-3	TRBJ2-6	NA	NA	TGCGCCAGCAGCCAAGATCAGTTCTCTGGGGCCAACGTCCTGACTTTC	CASSQDQFSGANVLTF
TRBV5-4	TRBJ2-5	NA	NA	TGTGCCAGCAGCTCACAGGGAGGGGAGACCCAGTACTTC	CASSSQGGETQYF
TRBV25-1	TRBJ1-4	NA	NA	TGTGCCAGCAGTGAACAACGGGGAGGGAATGAAAAACTGTTTTTT	CASSEQRGGNEKLFF
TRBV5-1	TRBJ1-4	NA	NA	TGCGCCAGCAGCTTGGCCGGGGGGACTAATGAAAAACTGTTTTTT	CASSLAGGTNEKLFF
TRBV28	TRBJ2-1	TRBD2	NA	TGTGCCAGCCTAGCGGGGGGGTACAATGAGCAGTTCTTC	CASLAGGYNEQFF
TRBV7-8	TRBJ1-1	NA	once	TGTGCCAGCAGCTTAGGGGGAAGGATGAACACTGAAGCTTTCTTT	CASSLGGRMNTEAFF
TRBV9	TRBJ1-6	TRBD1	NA	TGTGCCAGCAGCGTCCGACAGGGGAGAAATTCACCCCTCCACTTT	CASSVRQGRNSPLHF
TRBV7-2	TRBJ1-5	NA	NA	TGTGCCAGCACTTTAACAGGGAATCAGCCCCAGCATTTT	CASTLTGNQPQHF
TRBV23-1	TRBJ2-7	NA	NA	TGCGCCAGCTTTTCGGGGTGGGGGCCTTACGAGCAGTACTTC	CASFSGWGPYEQYF
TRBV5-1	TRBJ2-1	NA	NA	TGCGCCAGCAGCCAACAACAGGGAAGGAATGAGCAGTTCTTC	CASSQQQGRNEQFF
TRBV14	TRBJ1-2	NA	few	TGTGCCAGCAGCCAAGGCGGCCACTATGGCTACACCTTC	CASSQGGHYGYTF
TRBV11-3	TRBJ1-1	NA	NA	TGTGCCAGCACTTCTTTTTCAAAAAACACTGAAGCTTTCTTT	CASTSFSKNTEAFF
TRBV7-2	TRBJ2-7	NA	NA	TGTGCCAGCCTTCAACGAAGAGGACCCTACGAGCAGTACTTC	CASLQRRGPYEQYF
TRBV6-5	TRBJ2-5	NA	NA	TGTGCCAGCAGTAAACAAGAGACCCAGTACTTC	CASSKQETQYF
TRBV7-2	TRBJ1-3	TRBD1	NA	TGTGCCAGCAGCCCCCAGTCTGGGACAGGGTTGAACACCATATATTTT	CASSPQSGTGLNTIYF
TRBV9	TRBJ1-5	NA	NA	TGTGCCAGCAGCTCTGGCCAGGCCCATCAGCCCCAGCATTTT	CASSSGQAHQPQHF
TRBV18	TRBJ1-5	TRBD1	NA	TGTGCCAGCTCACCCGACAGGGGAGGGAATCAGCCCCAGCATTTT	CASSPDRGGNQPQHF
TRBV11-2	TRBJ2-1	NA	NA	TGTGCCAGCAGCTTAGGGAGAGACAATGAGCAGTTCTTC	CASSLGRDNEQFF
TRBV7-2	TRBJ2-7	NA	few	TGTGCCAGCAGCTTAGGCCGGAACTCCTACGAGCAGTACTTC	CASSLGRNSYEQYF
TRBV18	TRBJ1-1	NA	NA	TGTGCCAGCTCGCCCTGGCGGTTTGGGGGAGGTGAAAACACTGAAGCTTTCTTT	CASSPWRFGGGENTEAFF
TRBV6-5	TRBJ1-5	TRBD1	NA	TGTGCCAGCAGACAGGGGGTCTATAGCAATCAGCCCCAGCATTTT	CASRQGVYSNQPQHF
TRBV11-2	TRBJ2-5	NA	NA	TGTGCCAGCAGCTTAAGACGGTCAAGGGAGACCCAGTACTTC	CASSLRRSRETQYF
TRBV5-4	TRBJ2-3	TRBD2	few	TGTGCCAGCAGCCGCAGCGGGGGCACAGATACGCAGTATTTT	CASSRSGGTDTQYF
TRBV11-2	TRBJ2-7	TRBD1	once	TGTGCCAGCAGCTTACCCGGGACAGTTCTGAGCGAGCAGTACTTC	CASSLPGTVLSEQYF
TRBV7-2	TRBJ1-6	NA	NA	TGTGCCAGCAGCTCGCTGCCCGGCCGCTATAATTCACCCCTCCACTTT	CASSSLPGRYNSPLHF
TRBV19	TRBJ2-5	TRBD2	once	TGTGCCAGTAGTATAATGGCGGGGGGGTCCCAAGAGACCCAGTACTTC	CASSIMAGGSQETQYF
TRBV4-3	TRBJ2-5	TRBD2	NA	TGCGCCAGCAGCCCCGGGGGGAGCGGGGGGCAAGAGACCCAGTACTTC	CASSPGGSGGQETQYF
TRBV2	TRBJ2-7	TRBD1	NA	TGTGCCAGCAGCGGGACCGGGACAGATTCCTTCTACGAGCAGTACTTC	CASSGTGTDSFYEQYF